Listed below are T cell receptor beta chains from one sample, sequenced in a study of Graves' ophthalmopathy and Graves' hyperthyroidism. TCRdb re-called the multiplex PCR reads through MiXCR, storing one row per CDR3 protein. The sample includes some 750,000 distinct CDR3 sequences, approximately 40% of them seen just once. Material for sequencing was peripheral blood. The receptors were sampled from an adult man with Graves' ophthalmopathy. Each CDR3 is given with its conserved first and last residue.

TRBJ1-2 TRBV10-3 12 CATQRQGEGYTF
TRBJ1-2 TRBV6-2/TRBV6-3 14 CAISLLGTNYGYTF
TRBJ2-7 TRBV10-3 16 CAGSYGRAGGYYEQYF
TRBJ1-2 TRBV29-1 11 CSVTGVWGNTF
TRBJ1-2 TRBV20-1 14 CSARDRGLGYGYTF
TRBJ1-6 TRBV2 14 CASRDRVGNSPLHF
TRBJ1-1 TRBV14 16 CASSQAPSGMRTEAFF
TRBJ1-2 TRBV29-1 15 CSVEDPRTGGYGYTF
TRBJ1-5 TRBV12-3/TRBV12-4 14 CASSGTGGGQPQHF
TRBJ2-6 TRBV12-3/TRBV12-4 16 CASSLWTSSGANVLTF
TRBJ1-1 TRBV7-9 14 CASSYGTVGTEAFF
TRBJ1-2 TRBV7-2 15 CASTRGGQAGYGYTF
TRBJ2-5 TRBV19 15 CASSIPRDREETQYF
TRBJ2-5 TRBV7-9 16 CASSFSTSGNQETQYF
TRBJ1-4 TRBV2 13 CASMAGGLGKLFF
TRBJ2-2 TRBV25-1 19 CASSRSGTSGRGNTGELFF
TRBJ2-5 TRBV28 17 CASSLMPGTSGEETQYF
TRBJ1-1 TRBV7-2 14 CASSFRQGNTEAFF
TRBJ2-2 TRBV9 15 CASSELPLNTGELFF
TRBJ2-3 TRBV6-1 15 CASSHARELPDTQYF
TRBJ2-5 TRBV7-3 11 CASSLMGTQYF
TRBJ1-3 TRBV20-1 15 CSAKRFRDSGNTIYF
TRBJ2-7 TRBV5-4 13 CASSSPLAYEQYF
TRBJ1-6 TRBV29-1 13 CSTSDRGDSPLHF
TRBJ2-3 TRBV6-4 15 CASSDREGSTDTQYF
TRBJ1-1 TRBV5-7 13 CATNQGANTEAFF
TRBJ2-7 TRBV5-1 15 CASSLVSGSSYEQYF
TRBJ1-5 TRBV6-6 14 CASRTSGDNQPQHF
TRBJ1-2 TRBV19 14 CASSIGQRTHGYAF
TRBJ1-3 TRBV20-1 15 CSARVAGYSGNTIYF
TRBJ2-7 TRBV10-3 14 CVISESINSYEQYF
TRBJ1-2 TRBV5-1 14 CASSLAEPVYGYTF
TRBJ1-5 TRBV29-1 15 CSVAFGGYSNQPQHF
TRBJ2-5 TRBV12-3/TRBV12-4 17 CASSPASKQGAGETQYF
TRBJ2-7 TRBV15 15 CATSRDYPGVNEQYF
TRBJ2-7 TRBV5-4 15 CASSSSGGAPYEQYF
TRBJ1-5 TRBV14 15 CASSLGPGGTGAQHF
TRBJ1-4 TRBV25-1 16 CASSPSAATTNEKLFF
TRBJ1-6 TRBV9 15 CASSFVLRGNSPLHF
TRBJ2-6 TRBV2 13 CASRGTGANVLTF
TRBJ2-7 TRBV19 15 CASSIRRGNIVEQYF
TRBJ1-5 TRBV19 16 CASSIEGTGHNQPQHF
TRBJ1-1 TRBV19 12 CASSIEGTEAFF
TRBJ2-6 TRBV10-3 14 CAISAGRGANVLTF
TRBJ2-2 TRBV7-9 15 CATSDLGGNSGELFF
TRBJ1-2 TRBV9 13 CASSPQNGGGYTF
TRBJ1-2 TRBV20-1 14 CSARDPRTNYGYTF